This note documents a single TCR beta chain sequence. Its antigen is still unknown. No qualities accompany the bases; no much larger clone lies one base away. Libraries were made using 5' RACE. TCRdb records Illumina MiSeq as the sequencer. In-frame beta chains were kept once TCRdb had trimmed the public reads at Q25 with fastp and called clones with MiXCR. For every CDR3 protein sequence, its rows merge into one entry that carries the most common genes and DNA. In this sample the table shows around 67,000 distinct CDR3 sequences, 15% to 20% of which occur a single time. Clones ranked in the top ten supply about 6% of the sample. This entry comes from a study of HIV-infected patients and healthy controls (dated by TCRdb to the mid-2010s). The receptor's source is a human donor in good health. The sequenced material came from CD4+ T cells from blood.

The CDR3 corresponds to CSARIGRDSPLHF. The DNA is as follows: TGCAGTGCTAGAATAGGGAGGGATTCACCCCTCCACTTT. This chain joins TRBV20-1 to TRBJ1-6, with no confident D gene call. There are 13 amino acids in the CDR3, from cysteine to phenylalanine inclusive. Left in the record is the CDR3 DNA by itself, 39 bases read in frame from the first base. CDR1 and CDR2, looked up from the germline V gene (reference sequence), are DFQATT and SNEGSKA. V is shortened by 2 bases, J by 8 bases, and the region joining them spans 10 bases.